Listed below are T cell receptor beta chains from one sample, sequenced in a study of cytomegalovirus exposure and HLA in healthy donors. Here immunoSEQ multiplex PCR was the method, and the copy in TCRdb shows in-frame clones only, minus some. The data contain some 77,000 clones, roughly 76% of them singletons. The sequencing sample was made of PBMCs. Source of these receptors: a woman between 40 and 50 years old in good health and CMV-seronegative. Both conserved end residues are part of each CDR3. Each record gives: V gene, J gene, CDR3 protein.

TRBV20-1	TRBJ2-3	CSANLEDTQYF
TRBV9	TRBJ2-5	CASSVGAGYQETQYF
TRBV9	TRBJ2-2	CASSVGLRAGDTGELFF
TRBV18	TRBJ2-3	CASSPGQDDTQYF
TRBV28	TRBJ1-4	CASFRAPWEKLFF
TRBV5-1	TRBJ1-1	CASSWTSLGGEAFF
TRBV6-5	TRBJ2-2	CASSPGHLSGELFF
TRBV27	TRBJ2-5	CASSGPGRATQYF
TRBV29-1	TRBJ2-5	CSVGGQGGETQYF
TRBV9	TRBJ2-5	CASSAPPGQGAETQYF
TRBV19	TRBJ2-3	CASSRAGALIDTQYF
TRBV5-1	TRBJ1-2	CASSSGTGEVGYTF
TRBV30	TRBJ1-1	CAWGQEGLPGLEAFF
TRBV5-1	TRBJ2-4	CASSPNQGQNIQYF
TRBV5-1	TRBJ1-2	CATYHPDYGYTF
TRBV6-1	TRBJ2-1	CASRRTGGPYNEQFF
TRBV20-1	TRBJ1-2	CSARDPKIYTF
TRBV7-9	TRBJ1-2	CASRAVERATF
TRBV30	TRBJ2-2	CAWTDRTSSGELFF
TRBV14	TRBJ1-1	CASASVAEAFF
TRBV4-1	TRBJ1-4	CASSPDRDPNEKLFF
TRBV30	TRBJ1-1	CAWELGGHPEAFF
TRBV6-1	TRBJ1-1	CASSEFLGQGKVLDTEAFF
TRBV7-9	TRBJ2-2	CASSFGQGDTGELFF
TRBV18	TRBJ1-1	CASSTGARALGRWAFF
TRBV23-1	TRBJ1-5	CASSHEIQPQHF
TRBV9	TRBJ1-2	CASSETGQLLYGYTF
TRBV28	TRBJ2-7	CASRAGVDYEQYF
TRBV2	TRBJ1-4	CASRGGTGVNEKLFF
TRBV11-2	TRBJ2-2	CASSLGRDRGLTGELFF
TRBV9	TRBJ1-1	CASTLIAENTEAFF
TRBV28	TRBJ1-2	CASTTGVVYGYTF
TRBV30	TRBJ2-3	CAWTGATKSTDTQYF
TRBV5-6	TRBJ1-1	CASSWTANTEAFF
TRBV27	TRBJ1-2	CASERGSNYGYTF
TRBV10-1	TRBJ2-3	CASSELAGEGTDTQYF
TRBV27	TRBJ1-4	CASSSLKWTANEKLFF
TRBV6-5	TRBJ2-2	CASRPPGNTGELFF
TRBV20-1	TRBJ1-2	CSARGYYGYTF
TRBV5-1	TRBJ2-1	CASSSTGTEASEQFF
TRBV7-9	TRBJ2-3	CASSFRTPSTDTQYF
TRBV30	TRBJ1-2	CAWRGGGGYYGYTF